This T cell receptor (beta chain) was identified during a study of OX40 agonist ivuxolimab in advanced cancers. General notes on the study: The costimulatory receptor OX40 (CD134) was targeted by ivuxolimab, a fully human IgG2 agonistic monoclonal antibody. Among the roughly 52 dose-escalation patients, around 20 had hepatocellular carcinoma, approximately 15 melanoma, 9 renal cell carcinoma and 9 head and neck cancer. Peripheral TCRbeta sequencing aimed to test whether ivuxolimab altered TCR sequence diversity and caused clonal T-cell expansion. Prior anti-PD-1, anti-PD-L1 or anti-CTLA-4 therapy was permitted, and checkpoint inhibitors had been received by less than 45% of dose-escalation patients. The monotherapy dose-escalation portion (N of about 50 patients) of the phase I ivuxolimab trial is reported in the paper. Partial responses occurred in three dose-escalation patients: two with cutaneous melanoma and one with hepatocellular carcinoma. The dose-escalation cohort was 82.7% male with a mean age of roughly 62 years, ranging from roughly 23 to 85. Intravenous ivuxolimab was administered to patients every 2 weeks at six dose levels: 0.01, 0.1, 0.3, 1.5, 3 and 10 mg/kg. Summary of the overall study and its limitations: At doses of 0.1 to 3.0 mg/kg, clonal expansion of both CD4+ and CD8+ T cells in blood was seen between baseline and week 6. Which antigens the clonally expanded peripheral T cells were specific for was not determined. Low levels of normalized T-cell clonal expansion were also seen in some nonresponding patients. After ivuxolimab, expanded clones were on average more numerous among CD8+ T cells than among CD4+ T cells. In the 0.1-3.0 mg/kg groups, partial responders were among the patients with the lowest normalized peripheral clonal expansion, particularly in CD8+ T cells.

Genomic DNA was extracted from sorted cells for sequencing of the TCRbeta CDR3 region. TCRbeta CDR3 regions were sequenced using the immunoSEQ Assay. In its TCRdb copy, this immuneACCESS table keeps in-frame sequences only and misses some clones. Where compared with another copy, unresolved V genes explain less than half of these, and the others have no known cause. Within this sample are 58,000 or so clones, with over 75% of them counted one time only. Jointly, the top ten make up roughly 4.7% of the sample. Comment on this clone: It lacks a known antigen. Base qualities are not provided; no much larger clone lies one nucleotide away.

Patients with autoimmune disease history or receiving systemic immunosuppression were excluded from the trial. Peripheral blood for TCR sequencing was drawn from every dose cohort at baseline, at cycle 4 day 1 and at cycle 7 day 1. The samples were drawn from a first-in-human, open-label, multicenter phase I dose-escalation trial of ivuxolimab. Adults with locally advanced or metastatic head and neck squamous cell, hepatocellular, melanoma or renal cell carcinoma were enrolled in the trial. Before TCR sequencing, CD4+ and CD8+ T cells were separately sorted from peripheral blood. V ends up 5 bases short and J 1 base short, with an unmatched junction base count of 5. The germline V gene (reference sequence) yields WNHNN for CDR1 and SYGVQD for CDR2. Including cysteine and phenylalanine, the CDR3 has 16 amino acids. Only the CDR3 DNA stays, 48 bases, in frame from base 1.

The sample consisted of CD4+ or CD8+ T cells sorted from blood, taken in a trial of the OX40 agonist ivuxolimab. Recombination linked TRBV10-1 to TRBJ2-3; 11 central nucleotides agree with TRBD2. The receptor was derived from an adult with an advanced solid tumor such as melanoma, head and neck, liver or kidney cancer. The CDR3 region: CASSPLAGVGTDTQYF. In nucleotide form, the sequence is TGCGCCAGCAGTCCACTAGCGGGAGTTGGCACAGATACGCAGTATTTT.